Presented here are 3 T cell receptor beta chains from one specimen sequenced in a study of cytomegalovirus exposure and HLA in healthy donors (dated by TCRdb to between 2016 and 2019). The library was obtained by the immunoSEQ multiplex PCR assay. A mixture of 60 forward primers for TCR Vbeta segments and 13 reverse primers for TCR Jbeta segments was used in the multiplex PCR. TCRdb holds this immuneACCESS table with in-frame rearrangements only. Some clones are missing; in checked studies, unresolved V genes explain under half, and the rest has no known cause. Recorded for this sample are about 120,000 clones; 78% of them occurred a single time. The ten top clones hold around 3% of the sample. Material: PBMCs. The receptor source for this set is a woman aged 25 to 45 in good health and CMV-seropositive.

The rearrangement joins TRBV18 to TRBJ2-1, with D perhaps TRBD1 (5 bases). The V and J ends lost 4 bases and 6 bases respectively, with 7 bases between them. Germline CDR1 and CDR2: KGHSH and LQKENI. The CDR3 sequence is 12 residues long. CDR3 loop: CASSLQGNEQFF. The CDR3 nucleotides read TGTGCCAGCTCACTCCAGGGCAATGAGCAGTTCTTC.

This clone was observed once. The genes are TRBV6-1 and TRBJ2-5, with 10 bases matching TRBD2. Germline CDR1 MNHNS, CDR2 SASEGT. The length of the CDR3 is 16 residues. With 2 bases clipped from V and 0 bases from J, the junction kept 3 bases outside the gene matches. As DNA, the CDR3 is TGTGCCAGCAGTGAACAGCGGGGGGGCCACCAAGAGACCCAGTACTTC. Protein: CASSEQRGGHQETQYF.

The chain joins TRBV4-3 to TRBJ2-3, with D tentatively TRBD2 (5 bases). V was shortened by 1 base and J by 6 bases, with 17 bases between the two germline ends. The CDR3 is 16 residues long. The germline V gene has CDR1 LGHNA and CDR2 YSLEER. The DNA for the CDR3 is TGCGCCAGCAGCCAAGGCAGAGGGCGGGCGGCGGATACGCAGTATTTT. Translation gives CASSQGRGRAADTQYF.